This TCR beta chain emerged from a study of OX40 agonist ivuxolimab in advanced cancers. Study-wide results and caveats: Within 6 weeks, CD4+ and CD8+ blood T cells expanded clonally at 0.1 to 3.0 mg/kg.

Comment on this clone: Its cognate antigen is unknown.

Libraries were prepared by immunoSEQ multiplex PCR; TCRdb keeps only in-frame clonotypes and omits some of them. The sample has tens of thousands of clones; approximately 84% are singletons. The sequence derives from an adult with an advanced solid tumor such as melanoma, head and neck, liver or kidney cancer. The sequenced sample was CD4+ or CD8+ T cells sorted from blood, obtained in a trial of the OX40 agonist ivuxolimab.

The CDR3 region is CASSQFPDRGPGELFF. DNA for the CDR3: TGTGCCAGCAGCCAATTTCCGGACAGGGGGCCCGGGGAGCTGTTTTTT. The V call is TRBV5-6, the J call TRBJ2-2; TRBD1 aligns across 11 bases. The CDR3 is 16 amino acids. Germline loops: CDR1 SGHDT, CDR2 YYEEEE. The trim removed 4 bases at V and 6 bases at J, leaving 8 bases unmatched.